This paragraph covers one TCR beta chain sequence. At one of its ends the junction is not consistent with the germline gene, which may arise from a read error. This entry belongs to a study of cytomegalovirus exposure and HLA in healthy donors. The PCR made use of 60 Vbeta and 13 Jbeta primers. Method: immunoSEQ multiplex PCR; TCRdb's copy keeps in-frame clones and lacks some. Of 90,000 to 100,000 clones listed, 69% were seen once; the top ten hold less than 1.5%. Germline CDR1 and CDR2: SSHAT and FNYEAQ (reference sequence). The CDR3 extends over 14 amino acids. Specimen: PBMCs. This clonotype originated in a female donor in good health and CMV-seronegative. This rearrangement joins TRBV7-7 to TRBJ2-2, with 8 bases fitting TRBD1. This CDR3 is CASSPGQVTGELFF. In DNA form, the CDR3 reads TGTGCTAGCAGCCCGGGACAGGTCACCGGGGAGCTGTTTTTT.